The source of this T cell receptor (beta chain) is a study of blood T cells in healthy people across ages. Overall study findings and caveats: When one million T cells were used, diversity estimates were thought to be underestimates.

A second PCR of about 6 to 11 cycles used a sample-barcoded 5' primer and a J-beta primer mix. TCRdb redid the calling of the 5' RACE reads with MiXCR, one entry per CDR3 protein. The data contain hundreds of thousands of distinct CDR3 sequences, more than 25% of them seen just once; the ten biggest clones take up roughly 17%. The V end lost 5 bases, the J end lost 0 bases, and 14 bases lay between the germline ends. The germline V gene has CDR1 SGHNT and CDR2 YENEEA. This CDR3 has 16 amino acids. Comments on this clonotype: The antigen is unknown. A read error may explain this, as a much larger clone is one base away.

The sequence came from a woman of 80 years or more in good health. Sequencing was performed on blood. The chain carries TRBV11-3 and TRBJ2-1, with D perhaps TRBD1 (6 bases). This CDR3 reads CASSVSGVRSYNEQFF. The CDR3 nucleotides read TGTGCCAGCAGCGTTTCAGGGGTCCGCTCCTACAATGAGCAGTTCTTC.